A selection of T cell receptor beta chains follows, all from one sample in a study of blood T cell repertoires in COVID-19. Profiling relied on immunoSEQ multiplex PCR, and the TCRdb table lists in-frame clones only, not all of them. The repertoire holds some 220,000 clones, with roughly 81% as singletons. Sample: peripheral blood. These receptor sequences come from a man aged 45-65 years with acute or convalescent COVID-19. Both conserved end residues are trimmed from each CDR3.

v_gene	CDR3aa
TRBV5-1	ASSLGAGGPLNEQF
TRBV18	ASSPGGISTNEKLF
TRBV11-1	ASSWGTDQY
TRBV3-1/TRBV3-2	ASSPSPGDSPQH
TRBV27	ASSLGWTGNTEAF
TRBV30	ARTGEAYGYT
TRBV28	ASNNNYGYT
TRBV19	ASSILELTGVNLDTQY
TRBV10-3	AITQTATNSPLH
TRBV7-9	ASREQGGKLF
TRBV11-3	ASSALDRMAEAF